The 31 T cell receptor beta chains given below trace back to one sample, sequenced in a study of blood T cell repertoires in COVID-19. The assay was immunoSEQ multiplex PCR, and TCRdb's table has in-frame clones only and misses some. The table lists about 84,000 clones, approximately 86% of them singletons. The sequencing input was peripheral blood. The receptors originated from a woman older than 75 with acute or convalescent COVID-19.

This clone was seen more than once but under ten times. This sequence joins TRBV2 and TRBJ2-1; D ambiguous. The CDR3 runs to 13 residues. Trimming removed 7 bases at V and 3 bases at J, with 10 bases between. CDR1 is SNHLY and CDR2 is FYNNEI in the germline V gene. For the CDR3, the DNA is TGTGCCAGCAATGCTAATATCTACAATGAGCAGTTCTTC. Protein: CASNANIYNEQFF. The variable domain in full, with the rest retrieved from reference TRBV2 and TRBJ2-1, is EPEVTQTPSHQVTQMGQEVILRCVPISNHLYFYWYRQILGQKVEFLVSFYNNEISEKSEIFDDQFSVERPDGSNFTLKIRSTKLEDSAMYFCASNANIYNEQFFGPGTRLTVL.

The chain is built from TRBV13 and TRBJ1-2, with 7 bases fitting TRBD1. The CDR3 runs to 14 residues. Germline V lookup: CDR1 PRHDT, CDR2 FYEKMQ (reference sequence). J lost 0 bases, V lost 5 bases, and 3 bases had no gene match. CDR3 sequence: CASSRDRPNYGYTF. As DNA, the CDR3 is TGTGCCAGCAGCCGGGACAGACCTAACTATGGCTACACCTTC.

The chain carries TRBV5-4 and TRBJ2-7; TRBD1 aligns across 7 bases. Germline loops: CDR1 SGHNT, CDR2 YYREEE (reference sequence). The CDR3 has 12 residues. V shed 5 bases, J shed 6 bases, and the junction held 5 bases outside the gene matches. CDR3 sequence reads: CASSSPGGEQYF. The CDR3 DNA reads as TGTGCCAGCAGTTCCCCAGGGGGCGAGCAGTACTTC.

This chain uses TRBV29-1 with TRBJ2-3, with 9 bases fitting TRBD2. This CDR3 comprises 13 residues. V gave up 3 bases and J gave up 8 bases; unmatched junction bases: 6. CDR1 is SQVTM, CDR2 ANQGSEA, per germline. The CDR3 sequence: CSVEVAGVPTQYF. CDR3 nucleotides: TGCAGCGTTGAGGTAGCGGGAGTTCCTACGCAGTATTTT.

The chain links TRBV7-2 to TRBJ1-5, with 12 bases fitting TRBD1. Losses at the gene ends were 2 bases for V and 5 bases for J; bases not matched to a gene: 4. Per the germline V gene, CDR1 is SGHTA and CDR2 is FQGNSA. This CDR3 has 16 amino acids. CDR3 amino acids: CASSLTGTGGYQPQHF. DNA of the CDR3: TGTGCCAGCAGCTTAACCGGGACAGGGGGCTATCAGCCCCAGCATTTT. Using reference TRBV7-2 and TRBJ1-5 for the parts outside the CDR3, the full variable domain is GAGVSQSPSNKVTEKGKDVELRCDPISGHTALYWYRQSLGQGLEFLIYFQGNSAPDKSGLPSDRFSAERTGGSVSTLTIQRTQQEDSAVYLCASSLTGTGGYQPQHFGDGTRLSIL.

The V gene is TRBV21-1, the J gene TRBJ2-7; no check of the table's D call, TRBD1, against the DNA was made. TRBV21-1 is a pseudogene locus. The CDR3 has 14 amino acids. CDR3 nucleotides: TGTGCCAGCAGCAACCCAGGGGGCGTAGACGAGCAGTACTTC. This gives the protein CASSNPGGVDEQYF.

This clone was counted only a few times. The gene calls are TRBV6-2 or TRBV6-3 and TRBJ2-7; a weak D match, TRBD2 (6 bases). The CDR3 is made up of 16 amino acids. The germline V and J ends were trimmed by 5 bases and 0 bases, with 17 bases remaining between them. Germline CDR1 and CDR2: MNHEY and SVGEGT. The CDR3 spells CASSTHGTGSSYEQYF. The CDR3 DNA is TGTGCCAGCAGTACGCATGGGACTGGTAGCTCCTACGAGCAGTACTTC.

This clone was detected ten times or more. The CDR3 spells CASSILAGPNEQFF. The CDR3 nucleotides read TGTGCCAGTAGTATTCTAGCGGGACCCAATGAGCAGTTCTTC. The chain employs TRBV19 and TRBJ2-1; 9 bases line up with TRBD2. CDR3 length equals 14 residues. Germline CDR1 and CDR2: LNHDA and SQIVND (reference sequence). V lost 3 bases, J lost 6 bases, and 3 bases stayed unmatched.

This sequence joins TRBV5-1 and TRBJ2-7; TRBD2 matches at 14 bases. Per the germline V gene, CDR1 is SGHRS and CDR2 is YFSETQ. J lost 7 bases, V lost 4 bases, and 7 bases had no gene match. The CDR3 totals 15 residues. CDR3 sequence (DNA): TGCGCCAGCAGCCCGGGACTAGCGGGAGTAGGAGAGCAGTACTTC. Its protein is CASSPGLAGVGEQYF.

The rearrangement joins TRBV18 to TRBJ2-5, with 10 bases that match TRBD2. Trimming cost V 6 bases and J 4 bases; bases outside gene matches: 5. Germline V CDR1 and CDR2: KGHSH, LQKENI. The CDR3 is made up of 14 amino acids. The CDR3 bases are TGTGCCAGCTCGCCGCCTAGCGGGAGAGAGACCCAGTACTTC. It is translated as CASSPPSGRETQYF.

This clone has a single count. The rearrangement links TRBV4-1 to TRBJ2-3; possibly TRBD2 for D (7 bases). Trimming left V 4 bases short and J 1 base short, with 12 bases between. This CDR3 contains 15 residues. Germline lookup yields CDR1 MGHRA and CDR2 YSYEKL. The CDR3 bases are TGCGCCAGCAGCCCCATAGGGGGGGGCACAGATACGCAGTATTTT. This encodes CASSPIGGGTDTQYF.

The chain carries TRBV5-1 and TRBJ2-3; 11 nucleotides agree with TRBD2. Germline lookup yields CDR1 SGHRS and CDR2 YFSETQ. The V gene end was trimmed by 2 bases and the J gene end by 4 bases; junction bases not matched to a gene: 6. This CDR3 has 16 amino acids. This chain's CDR3 is CASSFGTSGSPDTQYF. CDR3 in DNA: TGCGCCAGCAGCTTTGGTACTAGCGGGAGCCCAGATACGCAGTATTTT.

The V call is TRBV7-9, the J call TRBJ2-3; TRBD2 aligns across 7 bases. Germline loops: CDR1 SEHNR, CDR2 FQNEAQ (reference sequence). CDR3 length: 13 amino acids. Losses at the gene ends were 11 bases for V and 2 bases for J; bases not matched to a gene: 7. DNA for the CDR3: TGTGCCGGGAGGGATCCTCTCACAGATACGCAGTATTTT. It yields the protein CAGRDPLTDTQYF.

This rearrangement joins TRBV7-9 to TRBJ2-7; 10 bases line up with TRBD1. Germline assignment: CDR1 SEHNR and CDR2 FQNEAQ (reference sequence). V was clipped by 3 bases and J by 1 base; unmatched bases: 6. CDR3 length: 16 residues. CDR3 sequence: CASSFTGQGGSYEQYF. CDR3 bases: TGTGCCAGCAGCTTTACTGGACAGGGGGGATCCTACGAGCAGTACTTC.

The chain uses TRBV9 and TRBJ2-1; D possibly corresponds to TRBD1 (5 bases). The V gene's germline CDR1 is SGDLS and CDR2 YYNGEE. V was pared by 0 bases and J by 6 bases, with 13 bases between. The CDR3 totals 15 residues. The CDR3 region has the DNA TGTGCCAGCAGCGTAGGGGGCGGAGCAAGCAATGAGCAGTTCTTC. This gives the protein CASSVGGGASNEQFF.

V usage is TRBV5-8 and J usage is TRBJ2-5; 15 bases are shared with TRBD2. J lost 2 bases, V lost 4 bases, and 9 bases had no gene match. Germline lookup yields CDR1 SGHTS and CDR2 YDEGEE. This CDR3 is built from 18 residues. Here the CDR3 reads CASSPGLAGGPLQETQYF. In nucleotides, the CDR3 is TGTGCCAGCAGCCCCGGACTAGCGGGAGGGCCTCTACAAGAGACCCAGTACTTC.

J is TRBJ2-2 and V is TRBV5-6, with TRBD1 as a possible D gene (6 bases). V was clipped by 2 bases and J by 5 bases, with 13 bases between them. The germline CDR1 and CDR2 sequences are SGHDT and YYEEEE. This CDR3 has 15 residues. CDR3 DNA: TGTGCCAGCAGCTTCGACCCCACAGGGACCGGGGAGCTGTTTTTT. It encodes CASSFDPTGTGELFF. Drawing the rest from reference TRBV5-6 and TRBJ2-2, the complete variable domain is DAGVTQSPTHLIKTRGQQVTLRCSPKSGHDTVSWYQQALGQGPQFIFQYYEEEERQRGNFPDRFSGHQFPNYSSELNVNALLLGDSALYLCASSFDPTGTGELFFGEGSRLTVL.

This chain uses TRBV20-1 with TRBJ2-3, with D possibly TRBD2 on 5 matching bases. CDR1 DFQATT and CDR2 SNEGSKA come from the germline V gene (reference sequence). Trimming took off 6 bases at V and 0 bases at J, with 16 bases between the two ends. This CDR3 region has 15 residues. CDR3 loop: CSASQRRGSTDTQYF. The CDR3 DNA follows: TGCAGTGCCAGTCAGAGGCGCGGGAGCACAGATACGCAGTATTTT.

J is TRBJ2-1 and V is TRBV6-5, with TRBD1 matching 12 bases. The CDR3 extends over 14 amino acids. Germline loops: CDR1 MNHEY, CDR2 SVGAGI. V dropped 6 bases and J dropped 5; count of bases not matched to a gene: 2. The CDR3: CASRGQGAHNEQFF. Here the CDR3 DNA reads TGTGCCAGCAGGGGACAGGGGGCCCACAATGAGCAGTTCTTC.

V is TRBV29-1 and J is TRBJ2-1; 7 bases match TRBD1. J was trimmed by 0 bases and V by 1 base; bases with no gene match: 6. The length of the CDR3 is 16 residues. Germline-derived CDR1 and CDR2 are SQVTM and ANQGSEA. CDR3: CSVEGWTGSSYNEQFF. As DNA, the CDR3 is TGCAGCGTTGAAGGCTGGACAGGAAGCTCCTACAATGAGCAGTTCTTC.

The chain links TRBV5-6 to TRBJ2-5; D is perhaps TRBD1 (5 bases). V shed 0 bases and J shed 3 bases, with 12 bases lying between them. Germline loops: CDR1 SGHDT, CDR2 YYEEEE. The CDR3 sequence is 15 residues long. CDR3 sequence (DNA): TGTGCCAGCAGCTTGGTGGTGGCAGGGAAAGAGACCCAGTACTTC. Protein product: CASSLVVAGKETQYF.

This clone occurred a few times. The chain couples TRBV7-9 to TRBJ2-1; 12 positions match TRBD2. V lost 5 bases to trimming and J lost 8 bases; unmatched junction nucleotides: 13. CDR1 is SEHNR, CDR2 FQNEAQ, per germline (reference sequence). The CDR3 is made up of 17 amino acids. CDR3 bases: TGTGCCAGCAGCGCTAATCCGGGACTAGCGGGTTATGATGAGCAGTTCTTC. This gives the protein CASSANPGLAGYDEQFF.

V usage is TRBV7-2 and J usage is TRBJ1-1; D is unclear. Looked up from germline, CDR1 is SGHTA and CDR2 is FQGNSA. There are 13 residues in the CDR3. Trimming took 2 bases from V and 1 from J, leaving 5 bases between them. The CDR3, as DNA: TGTGCCAGCAGCTTATCCAGGAACACTGAAGCTTTCTTT. The encoded protein is CASSLSRNTEAFF.

For the CDR3, the DNA is TGTGCCACCAGCAGACCGTCCAGGGGAGTAGACGAGCAGTACTTC. It is translated as CATSRPSRGVDEQYF. The V gene is TRBV15, the J gene TRBJ2-7; the D gene is possibly TRBD1 (6 bases). The CDR3 length is 15 residues. Looked up from germline, CDR1 is LNHNV and CDR2 is YYDKDF (reference sequence). V lost 2 bases to trimming and J lost 5 bases, with 16 bases between them.

In DNA, the CDR3 is TGCGCCAGCAGCTTGGGGGCGGACACGGCCAACACTGAAGCTTTCTTT. Translation gives CASSLGADTANTEAFF. The chain joins TRBV5-1 to TRBJ1-1; possible D gene TRBD1, 5 bases. The CDR3 has 16 residues. Per the germline V gene, CDR1 is SGHRS and CDR2 is YFSETQ. V shed 0 bases and J shed 2 bases, with 14 bases lying between them.

The gene calls are TRBV3-1 (or the pseudogene TRBV3-2) and TRBJ2-7; 7 positions match TRBD2. Trimming cost V 3 bases and J 1 base; bases outside gene matches: 3. CDR1 is LGHDT and CDR2 is YNNKEL in the germline V gene (reference sequence). The CDR3 extends over 14 amino acids. The CDR3 coding sequence is TGTGCCAGCAGCCAGGGGGGGGTTTCCTACGAGCAGTACTTC. Residues: CASSQGGVSYEQYF.

The chain is built from TRBV5-6 and TRBJ1-2; D is unclear. Trimming cost V 2 bases and J 8 bases, with 7 bases left between them. The CDR3 is 11 amino acids. CDR1 and CDR2 from the germline V gene are SGHDT and YYEEEE. CDR3 sequence reads: CASSFLEGYTF. The DNA for the CDR3 is TGTGCCAGCAGCTTTCTAGAGGGCTACACCTTC.

There are a few counts of this clone. The chain is built from TRBV19 and TRBJ1-1; D is undetermined. Trimming removed 3 bases at V and 6 bases at J, with 14 bases between. The CDR3 contains 14 residues. Germline assignment: CDR1 LNHDA and CDR2 SQIVND (reference sequence). CDR3: CASSIPGLGPEAFF. The DNA for the CDR3 is TGTGCCAGTAGTATTCCCGGACTCGGCCCTGAAGCTTTCTTT.

This sequence joins TRBV6-2 or TRBV6-3 and TRBJ2-5; TRBD2 might be the D (5 bases). CDR3 length equals 14 residues. V lost 2 bases and J 2 bases, leaving 9 bases between the germline ends. Germline V gene lookup returns CDR1 MNHEY and CDR2 SVGEGT. As DNA, the CDR3 is TGTGCCAGCAGTTACGGGAGAGTACAAGAGACCCAGTACTTC. The encoded protein is CASSYGRVQETQYF.

In its sample, this clone was seen once. The chain is built from TRBV9 and TRBJ2-5, with 8 bases that match TRBD2. This CDR3 contains 15 residues. Germline V gives CDR1 SGDLS, CDR2 YYNGEE. Trimming removed 4 bases from V and 5 bases from J; junction bases left unmatched: 10. The CDR3 reads CASSYRPGGQETQYF. The CDR3 coding sequence is TGTGCCAGCAGCTACAGACCGGGGGGGCAGGAGACCCAGTACTTC. The whole variable domain, remainder taken from reference TRBV9 and TRBJ2-5, is DSGVTQTPKHLITATGQRVTLRCSPRSGDLSVYWYQQSLDQGLQFLIQYYNGEERAKGNILERFSAQQFPDLHSELNLSSLELGDSALYFCASSYRPGGQETQYFGPGTRLLVL.

The V gene is TRBV5-1, the J gene TRBJ1-1; 7 nucleotides line up with TRBD1. V gave up 2 bases and J gave up 3 bases; unmatched junction bases: 4. This CDR3 contains 14 residues. In germline, CDR1 is SGHRS, CDR2 YFSETQ. Written as DNA, the CDR3 is TGCGCCAGCAGCTTACAGGGGTTGGACACTGAAGCTTTCTTT. Translated, it gives CASSLQGLDTEAFF.